This T cell receptor (beta chain) is drawn from a study of radiation and T cells in renal cell carcinoma. Sequenced by immunoSEQ multiplex PCR; TCRdb stores in-frame clones only, minus some. The table shows fewer than 25,000 clones, with 45% to 70% occurring only once. From germline, CDR1 is KGHSH and CDR2 LQKENI. The CDR3 totals 15 residues. V was pared by 0 bases and J by 2 bases, with 4 bases of the junction left unmatched. With regard to this clone: Antigen specificity is unknown.

Notes on the study in general: Compared with controls, irradiated tumors showed greater TCR clonality. Irradiated tumors held more dominant CDR3 motifs than control tumors. Only small tumor regions of 0.8 to 1 g were sampled.

Specified treatment: treatment-naive control, cytoreductive nephrectomy. J is TRBJ2-7 and V is TRBV18, with TRBD1 matching over 7 bases. The sequence came from a human donor with renal cell carcinoma. This material consisted of tumor tissue, taken from a patient whose treatment was nephrectomy without radiotherapy. CDR3 in amino acids: CASSPPWQGAYEQYF. In nucleotides, the CDR3 is TGTGCCAGCTCACCACCTTGGCAGGGGGCCTACGAGCAGTACTTC.